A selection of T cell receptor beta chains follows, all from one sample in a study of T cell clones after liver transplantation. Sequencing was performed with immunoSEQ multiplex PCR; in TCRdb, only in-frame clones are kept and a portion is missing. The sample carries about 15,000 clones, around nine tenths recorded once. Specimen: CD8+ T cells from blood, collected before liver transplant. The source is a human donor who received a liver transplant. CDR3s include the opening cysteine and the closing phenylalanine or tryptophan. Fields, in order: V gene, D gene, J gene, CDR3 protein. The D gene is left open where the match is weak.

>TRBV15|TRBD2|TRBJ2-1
CATSTTSANEQFF
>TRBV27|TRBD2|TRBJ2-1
CASSIGTSGNEQFF
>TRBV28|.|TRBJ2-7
CASSFQEVGYEQYF
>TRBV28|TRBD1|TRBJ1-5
CASSPAQGGNQPQHF
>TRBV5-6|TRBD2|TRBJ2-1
CASSLPGLGDNEQFF
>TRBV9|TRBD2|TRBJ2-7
CASSVAGGVYEQYF
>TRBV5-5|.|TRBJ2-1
CASSFYQNYNEQFF
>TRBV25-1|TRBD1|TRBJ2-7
CASSESGGIGYEQYF
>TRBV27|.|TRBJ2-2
CASSPPFRERAGELFF
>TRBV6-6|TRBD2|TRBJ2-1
CASTGLADNEQFF
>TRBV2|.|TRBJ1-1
CASSTLIPRNTEAFF
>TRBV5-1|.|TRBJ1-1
CASSLVTDTEAFF
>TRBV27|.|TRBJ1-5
CASSPGQRNQPQHF
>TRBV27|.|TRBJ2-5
CASSPRGRQETQYF
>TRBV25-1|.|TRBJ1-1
CASSPTGFSNTEAFF
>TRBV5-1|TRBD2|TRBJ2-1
CASSLGLADGNEQFF
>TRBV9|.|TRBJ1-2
CASSPYGEGYGYTF
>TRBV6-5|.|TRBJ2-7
CASSYWAGYEQYF
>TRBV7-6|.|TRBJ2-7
CASSPGPNYEQYF
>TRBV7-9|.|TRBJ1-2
CASSSQETYGYTF
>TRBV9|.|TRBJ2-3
CASSAPGTSLPGTQYF
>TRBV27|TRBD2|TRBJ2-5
CASRRAGEWETQYF
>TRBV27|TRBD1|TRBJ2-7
CASSLGTPGQGIYEQYF
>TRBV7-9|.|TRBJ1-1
CASSLSGQMNTEAFF
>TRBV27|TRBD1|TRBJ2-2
CASSLLQGRELFF
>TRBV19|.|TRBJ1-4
CASSWAQPDEKLFF
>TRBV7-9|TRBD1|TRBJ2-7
CASREGQGSYEQYF
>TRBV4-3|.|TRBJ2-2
CASSQGPSGGELFF
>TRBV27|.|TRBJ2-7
CASMPGRGEQYF
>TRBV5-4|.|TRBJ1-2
CASSGLEATAF
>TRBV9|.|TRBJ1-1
CASSDPRENTEAFF
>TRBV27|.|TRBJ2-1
CAAGHEQFF
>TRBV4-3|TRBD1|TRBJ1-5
CASSQDWETGWQPQHF
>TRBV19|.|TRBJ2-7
CASSPPGPPIGPEQYF
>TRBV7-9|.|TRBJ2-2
CASWAEAGAWELFF
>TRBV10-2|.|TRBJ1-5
CASREIQGSNQPQHF
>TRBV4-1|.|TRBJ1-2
CASSPETALPGYTF
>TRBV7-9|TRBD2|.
CASSSNRLASHEQYF
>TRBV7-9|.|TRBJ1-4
CASSLKARQNEKLFF
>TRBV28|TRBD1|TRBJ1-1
CASSFPLLAGGLNTEAFF
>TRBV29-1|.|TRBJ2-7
CSVVLGSPYEQYF
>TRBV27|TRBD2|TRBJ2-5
CASSPSIAGGTETQYF
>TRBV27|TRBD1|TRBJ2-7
CATFDRAVKQYF
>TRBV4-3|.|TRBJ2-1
CASSQGLGNNEQFF
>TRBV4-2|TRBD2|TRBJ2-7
CASSQDPPASGAYEQYF
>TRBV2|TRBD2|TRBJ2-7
CASRGGAYEQYF
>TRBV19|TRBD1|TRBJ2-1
CASSIDLEQGVYNEQFF
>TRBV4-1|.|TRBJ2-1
CASSPFTNSYNEQFF
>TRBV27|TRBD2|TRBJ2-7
CASSLAGVGSYEQYF
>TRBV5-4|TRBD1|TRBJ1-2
CASSLSLGTGDYGYTF
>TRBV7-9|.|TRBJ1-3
CASSLTSSGNTIYF
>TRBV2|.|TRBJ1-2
CASSEGLSRDGYTF
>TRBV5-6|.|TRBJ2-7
CASSLIARQATYEQYF
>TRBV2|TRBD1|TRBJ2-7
CASSPPRQGPYEQYF
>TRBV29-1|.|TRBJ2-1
CSVEDWDKYNEQFF
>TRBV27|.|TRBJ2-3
CASSWGSTQYF